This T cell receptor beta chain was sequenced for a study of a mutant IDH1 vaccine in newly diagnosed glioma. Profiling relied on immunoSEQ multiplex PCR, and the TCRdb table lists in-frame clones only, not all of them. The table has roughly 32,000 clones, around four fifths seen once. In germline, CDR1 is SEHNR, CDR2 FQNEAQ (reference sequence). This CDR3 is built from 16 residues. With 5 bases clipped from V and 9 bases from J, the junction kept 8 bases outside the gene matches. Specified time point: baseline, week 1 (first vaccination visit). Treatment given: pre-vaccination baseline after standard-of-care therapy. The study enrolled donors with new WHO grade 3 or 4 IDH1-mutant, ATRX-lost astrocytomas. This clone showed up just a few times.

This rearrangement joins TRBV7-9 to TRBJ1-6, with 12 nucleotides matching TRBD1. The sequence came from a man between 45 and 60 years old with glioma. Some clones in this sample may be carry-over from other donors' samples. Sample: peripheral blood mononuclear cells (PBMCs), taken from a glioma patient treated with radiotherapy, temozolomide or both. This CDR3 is CASSPWAGQGASPLHF. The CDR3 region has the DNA TGTGCCAGCAGCCCCTGGGCGGGACAGGGGGCTTCACCCCTCCACTTT.